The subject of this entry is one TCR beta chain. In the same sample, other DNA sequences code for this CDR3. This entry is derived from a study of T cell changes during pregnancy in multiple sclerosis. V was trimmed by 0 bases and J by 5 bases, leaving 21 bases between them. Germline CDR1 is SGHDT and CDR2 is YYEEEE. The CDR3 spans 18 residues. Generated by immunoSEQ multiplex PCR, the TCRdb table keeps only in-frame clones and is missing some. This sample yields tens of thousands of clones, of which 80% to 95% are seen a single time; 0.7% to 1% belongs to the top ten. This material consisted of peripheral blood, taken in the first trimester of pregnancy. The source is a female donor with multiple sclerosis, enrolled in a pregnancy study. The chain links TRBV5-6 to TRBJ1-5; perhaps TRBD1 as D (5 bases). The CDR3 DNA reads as TGTGCCAGCAGCTTGGGGCCCGCGGGGCCCTCAATATATCAGCCCCAGCATTTT. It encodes CASSLGPAGPSIYQPQHF.